These T cell receptor beta chains were read from a single sample in a study of response to subunit inactivated influenza vaccine. TCRdb reprocessed the RT-PCR reads via MiXCR and lists one record per CDR3 protein. The sample holds hundreds of thousands of distinct CDR3 sequences, 14% seen once. This specimen was PBMCs from blood, taken less than 15 days before vaccination. These receptor sequences come from a man aged 50-60 years who received an inactivated influenza vaccine. Each CDR3 is given with its conserved first and last residue. The D gene is left open where the match is weak. Rows give clone size only sometimes, using once, few, many, or a class for an expanded clone.

d_call clone_size j_call v_call cdr3_nt cdr3_aa
NA NA TRBJ1-6 TRBV10-1 TGCGCCAGCAGTGAGTCTGCCGCTAATTCACCCCTCCACTTT CASSESAANSPLHF
NA NA TRBJ2-7 TRBV7-9 TGTGCCAGCAGCTTAGACAGGCTCGTCTACGAGCAGTACTTC CASSLDRLVYEQYF
NA many TRBJ2-2 TRBV29-1 TGCAGCGTTGACGGGTGGAACACCGGGGAGCTGTTTTTT CSVDGWNTGELFF
NA few TRBJ2-1 TRBV20-1 TGCAGTGCTAGTGCCGGGGCGCTTCGGGGCGATGAGCAGTTCTTC CSASAGALRGDEQFF
NA few TRBJ2-1 TRBV20-1 TGCAGTGCTAGAGATCGGGGCGTATCGGGCAATGAGCAGTTCTTC CSARDRGVSGNEQFF
TRBD1 NA TRBJ2-1 TRBV7-2 TGTGCCAGCAGCTTAGTAGGGACAGGGGGCATTAGGGATGAGCAGTTCTTC CASSLVGTGGIRDEQFF
TRBD2 few TRBJ2-3 TRBV7-9 TGTGCCAGCAGCTTAGCGGTCGGGGGGGACGTGAATACGCAGTATTTT CASSLAVGGDVNTQYF
NA NA TRBJ2-7 TRBV6-5 TGTGCCAGCAGTTACGGGGTTAGAGGCGAGCAGTACTTC CASSYGVRGEQYF
TRBD2 NA TRBJ2-1 TRBV4-2 TGTGCCAGCAGCCAAGTTACAGCGGGAGTTGAGCAGTTCTTC CASSQVTAGVEQFF
NA NA TRBJ1-1 TRBV20-1 TGCAGTGCCACAAGATCCAGGACTGAAGCTTTCTTT CSATRSRTEAFF
TRBD1 few TRBJ2-1 TRBV4-3 TGCGCCAGCAGCCAAGATAGGAGACAGGGGGCGAACAATGAGCAGTTCTTC CASSQDRRQGANNEQFF
NA few TRBJ2-2 TRBV29-1 TGCAGCGTTTTCCCTGGATGGAACACCGGGGAGCTGTTTTTT CSVFPGWNTGELFF
TRBD1 once TRBJ1-5 TRBV10-2 TGCGCCAGCAGTGGGGCAGGGGGCCAGCCCCAGCATTTT CASSGAGGQPQHF
TRBD2 few TRBJ2-3 TRBV7-2 TGTGCCAGCAGCTTGGGACTAGCGGGGTGGATCACAGATACGCAGTATTTT CASSLGLAGWITDTQYF
NA many TRBJ2-1 TRBV18 TGTGCCAGCTCACCCAAGGACGAGGAGTTCTTC CASSPKDEEFF
TRBD2 few TRBJ2-3 TRBV11-2 TGTGCCAGCAGCTTCCGCGCGGGGGGAGGCACAGATACGCAGTATTTT CASSFRAGGGTDTQYF
NA few TRBJ2-1 TRBV7-3 TGTGCCAGCAGCTTGAATAGGGTCGAGCAGTTCTTC CASSLNRVEQFF
NA few TRBJ2-2 TRBV7-2 TGTGCCAGCAGCTTCCGGGCCGGGGAGCTGTTTTTT CASSFRAGELFF
NA many TRBJ1-5 TRBV6-1 TGTGCCAGCAAAAGGGTGAGCAATCAGCCCCAGCATTTT CASKRVSNQPQHF